This entry is about one TCR beta chain. Its target is unknown. The record originates from a study of T cell responses to AZD1222 COVID-19 vaccine. Sequencing used immunoSEQ multiplex PCR; TCRdb keeps in-frame clones, though not all of them. This sample has about 110,000 clones, with approximately 87% found just once. Overall study results and limits: Donors in the cohort were predominantly white British and more often female, and clonal diversity was possibly underestimated.

The sequencing used peripheral blood, collected on day 0 of AZD1222 vaccination. The clonotype originates from an adult in good health.

CDR3 sequence: CASSLGQGFYEQYF. The CDR3 bases are TGTGCCAGCAGCTTGGGACAGGGTTTTTACGAGCAGTACTTC. J is TRBJ2-7 and V is TRBV7-2, with 9 bases lining up with TRBD1. J was trimmed by 4 bases and V by 3 bases; bases with no gene match: 4. This CDR3 comprises 14 residues. The germline V gene has CDR1 SGHTA and CDR2 FQGNSA.